The clone carrying this T cell receptor (beta chain) was seen a handful of times. Its antigen is undetermined. This sample was included in a study of PD-1 blockade in mismatch repair-deficient tumors. Turning to the study itself: All were previously treated, progressing patients with 12 mismatch repair-deficient cancer types.

Libraries were prepared by immunoSEQ multiplex PCR; TCRdb keeps only in-frame clonotypes and omits some of them. The table lists fewer than 25,000 clones, around 80% of them singletons, with approximately 1.5% in the top ten. PCR or immunohistochemistry showed mismatch repair deficiency in every enrolled patient. TCR sequencing covered three patients who responded to pembrolizumab. Study-level results: Tumor-resident clones, often undetectable pretreatment in blood, expanded then contracted after pembrolizumab.

This CDR3 is 16 amino acids long. Trimming removed 3 bases from V and 0 bases from J; junction bases left unmatched: 5. The germline V gene has CDR1 WNHNN and CDR2 SYGVQD (reference sequence). This chain uses TRBV10-1 with TRBJ2-7, with 10 bases lining up with TRBD2. The starting material was PBMCs, obtained 52 weeks after starting pembrolizumab. The sequence came from an adult with mismatch repair-deficient cancer. CDR3: CASSEGLAGASYEQYF. CDR3 nucleotides: TGCGCCAGCAGTGAAGGTCTAGCGGGAGCCTCCTACGAGCAGTACTTC.